This T cell receptor beta chain was sequenced in a study of CD8+ T cells in alopecia areata. Study-wide results and limits: Alphabeta T cells residing in normal skin are also sequenced in scalp samples. Under tofacitinib, fewer expanded CD8+ clones appeared among the top 100 scalp clones.

This clone was detected a few times. Its antigen is undetermined. Reverse transcription of extracted RNA yielded cDNA, which provided the sequencing template. Libraries were prepared by immunoSEQ multiplex PCR; TCRdb keeps only in-frame clonotypes and omits some of them. The table lists about 120,000 clones, 50% to 55% of them singletons. The treatment denotes: oral pan-JAK inhibitor, 5-10 mg twice daily. The V gene end was trimmed by 3 bases and the J gene end by 5 bases; junction bases not matched to a gene: 12. The CDR3 loop spans 17 amino acids. The V gene's germline CDR1 is SGHTA and CDR2 FQGTGA. The receptor's source is a human donor with alopecia areata. The specimen comprised CD4+ T cells sorted from blood, sampled at week 4, from a patient treated with tofacitinib. The chain couples TRBV7-3 to TRBJ2-7; TRBD2 aligns across 11 bases. The DNA for the CDR3 is TGTGCCAGCAGCTTGGCCGCTCTAGCGGGGGGCCTCCACGAGCAGTACTTC. It codes for CASSLAALAGGLHEQYF.